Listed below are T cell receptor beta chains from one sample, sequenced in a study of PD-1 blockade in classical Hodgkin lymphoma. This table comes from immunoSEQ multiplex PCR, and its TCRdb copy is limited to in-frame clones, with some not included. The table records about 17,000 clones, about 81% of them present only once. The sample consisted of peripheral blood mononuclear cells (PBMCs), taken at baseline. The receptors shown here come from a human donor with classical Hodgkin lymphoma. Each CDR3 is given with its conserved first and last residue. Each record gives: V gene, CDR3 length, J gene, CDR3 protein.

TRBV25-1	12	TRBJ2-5	CASSAGQETQYF
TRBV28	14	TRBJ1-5	CASSRRRANQPQHF
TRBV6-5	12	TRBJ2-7	CASRDPAYEQYF
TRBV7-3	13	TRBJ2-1	CASSSNLQGKQFF
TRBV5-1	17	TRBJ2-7	CASSLMASGTYSYEQYF
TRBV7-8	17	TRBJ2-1	CASIPRSGGYSYNEQFF
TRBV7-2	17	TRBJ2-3	CASRLWRSGVSTDTQYF
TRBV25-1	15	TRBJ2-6	CASSESSRGANVLTF
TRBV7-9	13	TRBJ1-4	CASSLEGNEKLFF
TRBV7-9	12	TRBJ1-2	CASSLVNFGYTF
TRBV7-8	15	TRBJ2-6	CASSLGVYGANVLTF
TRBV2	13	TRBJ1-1	CASSEQSPGEAFF
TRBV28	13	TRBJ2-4	CATVGGGPNIQYF
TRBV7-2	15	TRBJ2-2	CASSKQGAGTGELFF
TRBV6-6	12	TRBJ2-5	CASLDRKETQYF
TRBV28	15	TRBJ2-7	CASSRGQRTYYEQYF
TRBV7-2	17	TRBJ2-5	CASSFQGSGASRETQYF
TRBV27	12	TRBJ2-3	CASHSSTDTQYF
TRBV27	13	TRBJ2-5	CASSFVPSESQYF
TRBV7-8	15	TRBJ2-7	CASSFSSGSTYEQYF
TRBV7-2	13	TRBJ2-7	CASSLAGGSEQYF
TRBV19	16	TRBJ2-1	CASSALQGVERNEQFF
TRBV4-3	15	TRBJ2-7	CASSQTSGLGDEQYF
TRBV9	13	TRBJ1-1	CASSVERGTEAFF
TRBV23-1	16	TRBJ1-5	CASSHPRRGENQPQHF
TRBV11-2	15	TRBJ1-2	CASSHEDRMNYGYTF
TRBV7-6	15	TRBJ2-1	CASSLAGGAYNEQFF
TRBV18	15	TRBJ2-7	CASSPSRDRDYEQYF
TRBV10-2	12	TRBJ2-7	CASRGVAYEQYF
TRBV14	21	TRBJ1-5	CASSQESRYTNDSAVHQPQHF
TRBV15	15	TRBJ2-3	CATSRSGQGIDTQYF
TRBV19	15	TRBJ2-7	CASRNPGRPGSEQYF
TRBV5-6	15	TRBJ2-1	CASSSWETQYNEQFF
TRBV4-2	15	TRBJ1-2	CASSQFDKGPNGYTF
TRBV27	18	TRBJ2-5	CASSLGGLAGGFQETQYF
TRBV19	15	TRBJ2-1	CASSIGGTTYNEQFF
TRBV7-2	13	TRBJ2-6	CASSPGGLSFLTF
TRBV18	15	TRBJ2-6	CASSPSGTWANVLTF
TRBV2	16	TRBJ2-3	CASSIGLAGGGDTQYF
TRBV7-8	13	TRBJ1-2	CASSLNEGGGYTF
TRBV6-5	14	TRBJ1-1	CASRLTGANTEAFF